This TCR beta chain was recorded in a study of blood T cell repertoires in COVID-19. Study as a whole: Samples representing acute and convalescent COVID-19 were sourced from the United States, Italy and Spain.

Trimming shortened V by 5 bases and J by 7 bases, and 14 bases separated the two germline ends. Germline V lookup: CDR1 SNHLY, CDR2 FYNNEI. This CDR3 comprises 14 residues. The protocol was immunoSEQ multiplex PCR, while the TCRdb copy is restricted to in-frame clones and leaves out a portion. Of over 100,000 clones listed, about 87% are singletons. V and J are TRBV2 and TRBJ1-4; D is possibly TRBD1 (6 bases). This TCR was recovered from a woman aged 45-65 years with acute or convalescent COVID-19. The specimen sequenced was peripheral blood. The CDR3 loop reads CASSQQGISEKLFF. DNA of the CDR3: TGTGCCAGCAGTCAACAGGGTATTTCTGAAAAACTGTTTTTT.